Listed below are T cell receptor beta chains from one sample, sequenced in a study of blood T cell repertoires in COVID-19. Profiling relied on immunoSEQ multiplex PCR, and the TCRdb table lists in-frame clones only, not all of them. The sample holds roughly 100,000 clones, around four fifths seen once. The sequencing input was peripheral blood. The receptors here all came from a man in his 60s with acute or convalescent COVID-19. The CDR3 runs from the conserved cysteine through the conserved F or W. The order of the fields is D gene, clone size, J gene, CDR3 length, V gene, CDR3 DNA, CDR3 protein. D genes are given only for firm matches. Where a row states a size, it is once, few, many or the class of an expanded clone; other rows omit it.

TRBD1 . TRBJ2-7 17 TRBV6-2/TRBV6-3 TGTGCCAGCAGTCCCACGTATTCCGGGACAGGGCTAGGAGAGCAGTACTTC CASSPTYSGTGLGEQYF
. . TRBJ2-7 12 TRBV3-1/TRBV3-2 TGTGCCAGCAGCCAACTCTCCTACGAGCAGTACTTC CASSQLSYEQYF
. many TRBJ1-1 13 TRBV10-1 TGCGCCAGCAGTGAGCTAGGGGCTACTGAAGCTTTCTTT CASSELGATEAFF
. . TRBJ2-1 12 TRBV2 TGTGCCAGCAGAACGGACTCCAATGAGCAGTTCTTC CASRTDSNEQFF
TRBD1 . TRBJ1-4 14 TRBV18 TGTGCCAGCTCACTACCCGGGACAGGTGAAAAACTGTTTTTT CASSLPGTGEKLFF
. . TRBJ1-2 12 TRBV6-1 TGTGCCAGCAGTGAAGCAGCAAATGGCTACACCTTC CASSEAANGYTF
TRBD1 . TRBJ2-1 15 TRBV7-3 TGTGCCAGCAGCTTTCGGACAGGGTACCTCAATGAGCAGTTCTTC CASSFRTGYLNEQFF
TRBD2 . TRBJ2-5 14 TRBV20-1 TGCAGTGCTAGTGGGGCCCCGGGGGGGGAGACCCAGTACTTC CSASGAPGGETQYF
TRBD1 few TRBJ2-2 16 TRBV3-1/TRBV3-2 TGTGCCAGCAGCCACTGGGGACAGATGAACACCGGGGAGCTGTTTTTT CASSHWGQMNTGELFF
TRBD1 . TRBJ1-1 10 TRBV30 TGTGCCTCAATTACAGGGGACGCTTTCTTT CASITGDAFF
. . TRBJ1-5 13 TRBV24-1 TGTGCCACCAAGGCAGGGCAGGATCAGCCCCAGCATTTT CATKAGQDQPQHF
. . TRBJ1-3 14 TRBV7-2 TGTGCCAGCAGCCACAATGGGGGCGGAAACACCATATATTTT CASSHNGGGNTIYF
TRBD1 . TRBJ1-4 17 TRBV19 TGTGCCAGTAGTATCGCCGTAAAAAGACAGGGAGGCGAAAAACTGTTTTTT CASSIAVKRQGGEKLFF
. . TRBJ1-2 13 TRBV6-5 TGTGCCAGCCGGACGGGGAAGGCCTATGGCTACACCTTC CASRTGKAYGYTF
TRBD2 . TRBJ2-1 19 TRBV2 TGTGCCAGCAGCAGTCCGGGACTAGCGGGGGGGCACTCCTACAATGAGCAGTTCTTC CASSSPGLAGGHSYNEQFF
. once TRBJ1-1 12 TRBV2 TGTGCCAGCAGTCCCGGAGGTCGGATGGCTTTCTTT CASSPGGRMAFF
TRBD1 . TRBJ2-5 14 TRBV18 TGTGCCAGCTCACCAGGACAGGGAAGAGAGACCCAGTACTTC CASSPGQGRETQYF
TRBD1 . TRBJ1-2 15 TRBV18 TGTGCCAGCTCACCTGATGGACAGGGGAGGTATGGCTACACCTTC CASSPDGQGRYGYTF
TRBD1 few TRBJ1-5 14 TRBV30 TGTGCCTGGAGTGGGACAGGGGACGGCCAGCCCCAGCATTTT CAWSGTGDGQPQHF
. . TRBJ1-2 14 TRBV6-1 TGTGCCAGCAGTGAACCGCGACCGGGGGATGGCTACACCTTC CASSEPRPGDGYTF
. few TRBJ1-2 15 TRBV28 TGTGCCAGCAACACTGTCGGGGGGCGCGCAAGTGGCTACACCTTC CASNTVGGRASGYTF
TRBD1 . TRBJ1-1 14 TRBV6-5 TGTGCCGCAAGACGGGGACAGGGTCCCGCTGAAGCTTTCTTT CAARRGQGPAEAFF
TRBD2 . TRBJ2-7 16 TRBV27 TGTGCCAGCAGTTTCGTCGGGGGGTTGGTTTTGGACGAGCAGTACTTC CASSFVGGLVLDEQYF
TRBD2 . TRBJ2-3 19 TRBV7-8 TGTGCCAGCAGCCCTGGGGGGAGGCTAGCGGGAGTAGTAAAAGATACGCAGTATTTT CASSPGGRLAGVVKDTQYF
TRBD1 . TRBJ2-3 15 TRBV6-4 TGTGCCAGCAGTGACGCAGGGGGCCCCGCAGATACGCAGTATTTT CASSDAGGPADTQYF
. . TRBJ1-2 15 TRBV5-1 TGCGCCAGCAGCTTGGCGGCCGGGGTGGACTATGGCTACACCTTC CASSLAAGVDYGYTF
TRBD2 . TRBJ2-1 15 TRBV7-2 TGTGCCAGCAGCCTTCTAGCGGGAGGGGACTATGAGCAGTTCTTC CASSLLAGGDYEQFF
. . TRBJ1-1 13 TRBV5-1 TGCGCCAGCAGCTTGGACAGGAACACTGAAGCTTTCTTT CASSLDRNTEAFF
TRBD1 . TRBJ1-5 14 TRBV5-6 TGTGCCAGCAGCCCCGGGACAGGGAATCAGCCCCAGCATTTT CASSPGTGNQPQHF
. . TRBJ1-2 11 TRBV4-2 TGTGCCAGCAGCCAAGATGGCGGCTACACCTTC CASSQDGGYTF
. . TRBJ2-7 14 TRBV7-9 TGTGCCAGCAGCTTAGGTAGACACCGCTACGAGCAGTACTTC CASSLGRHRYEQYF
. . TRBJ1-1 14 TRBV11-3 TGTGCCAGCAGCCCCGGAGGGGTTGACACTGAAGCTTTCTTT CASSPGGVDTEAFF
TRBD2 . TRBJ2-3 15 TRBV5-4 TGTGCCAGCACCACATTAGCGGGAGGTGCAGATACGCAGTATTTT CASTTLAGGADTQYF
. . TRBJ2-5 13 TRBV10-3 TGTGCCATCAGTAGGGACATCCAAGAGACCCAGTACTTC CAISRDIQETQYF
TRBD2 . TRBJ2-2 17 TRBV5-1 TGCGCCAGCACCTTAGGCGGGGGGGCGTGGAACACCGGGGAGCTGTTTTTT CASTLGGGAWNTGELFF
TRBD2 . TRBJ2-3 14 TRBV6-5 TGTGCCAGCAAGCAAGCGGGGACCACAGATACGCAGTATTTT CASKQAGTTDTQYF
TRBD1 few TRBJ2-1 14 TRBV6-5 TGTGCCAGCAGCTGGGACAGAATGTCACTTGAGCAGTTCTTC CASSWDRMSLEQFF
. many TRBJ1-1 13 TRBV19 TGTGCCAGTAGTATCACAGAGAACACTGAAGCTTTCTTT CASSITENTEAFF